These 5 T cell receptor beta chains originate from one sample sequenced in a study of T-cell reconstitution after alpha-beta-depleted transplantation in children. The TCRbeta library was prepared with unique molecular identifiers. TCRdb reprocessed the PCR reads with MiXCR, giving one entry per CDR3 protein. The sample yields about 580,000 distinct CDR3 sequences, 23% seen once. This specimen consisted of PBMCs, mostly from graft donor cells, obtained 360 days after TCRalphabeta/CD19-depleted stem cell transplant. Every receptor here comes from a boy under three years old who had a stem cell transplant for acute myeloid leukemia, so the T cells may come from the graft donor.

There are many counts of this clonotype. The chain has TRBV12-3 or TRBV12-4 and TRBJ2-1; 7 nucleotides line up with TRBD2. The CDR3 is 14 residues long. With V trimmed by 6 bases and J by 4 bases, 6 bases remained unmatched. CDR3: CASSQVGGYNEQFF. CDR3 sequence (DNA): TGTGCCAGCAGCCAAGTCGGGGGGTACAATGAGCAGTTCTTC.

V usage is TRBV5-1 and J usage is TRBJ2-2; possibly TRBD2 for D (6 bases). Germline lookup yields CDR1 SGHRS and CDR2 YFSETQ. V lost 0 bases, J lost 0 bases, and 9 bases lay in between. The CDR3 is made up of 16 amino acids. The CDR3 region has the DNA TGCGCCAGCAGCTTGGATCGGGACTCGAACACCGGGGAGCTGTTTTTT. Its protein product is CASSLDRDSNTGELFF.

This chain links TRBV6-2 or TRBV6-3 with TRBJ2-2; the D gene is possibly TRBD2 (6 bases). There are 14 residues in the CDR3. Germline assignment: CDR1 MNHEY and CDR2 SVGEGT. V lost 6 bases to trimming and J lost 0 bases, with 8 bases between them. The CDR3 protein is CASRRDSNTGELFF. In nucleotides, the CDR3 is TGTGCCAGCAGGCGGGACTCGAACACCGGGGAGCTGTTTTTT.

This clonotype was seen only a few times. The CDR3 DNA is TGTGCCAGCAGTTCGTCCCGGGCTGAGACCCAGTACTTC. It specifies CASSSSRAETQYF. The V call is TRBV12-3 or TRBV12-4, the J call TRBJ2-5, with D uncertain. The length of the CDR3 is 13 residues. V was pared by 4 bases and J by 5 bases, with 11 bases between.

The chain employs TRBV5-1 and TRBJ1-6; the D gene is possibly TRBD1 (6 bases). The germline V gene has CDR1 SGHRS and CDR2 YFSETQ. This CDR3 spans 16 amino acids. The V and J ends lost 1 base and 0 bases respectively, with 8 bases between them. In DNA form, the CDR3 reads TGCGCCAGCAGCTTGCTGGACAGCTCCTATAATTCACCCCTCCACTTT. This sequence encodes CASSLLDSSYNSPLHF.